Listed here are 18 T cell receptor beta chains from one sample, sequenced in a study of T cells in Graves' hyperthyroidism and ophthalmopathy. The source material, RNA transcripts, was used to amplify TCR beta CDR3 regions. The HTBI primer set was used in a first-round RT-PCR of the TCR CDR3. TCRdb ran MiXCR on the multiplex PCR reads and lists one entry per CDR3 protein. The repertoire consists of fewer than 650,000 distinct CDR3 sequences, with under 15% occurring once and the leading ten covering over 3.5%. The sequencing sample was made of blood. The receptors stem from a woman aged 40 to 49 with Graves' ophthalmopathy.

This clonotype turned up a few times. The DNA for the CDR3 is TGCAGCGTTGAAGGACAGGGGGAAAATGAGCAGTTCTTC. It translates to CSVEGQGENEQFF. The rearrangement uses TRBV29-1 and TRBJ2-1; TRBD1 agrees at 9 bases. Germline V CDR1 and CDR2: SQVTM, ANQGSEA. V was pared by 1 base and J by 7 bases, with 2 bases of the junction left unmatched. This CDR3 is built from 13 residues.

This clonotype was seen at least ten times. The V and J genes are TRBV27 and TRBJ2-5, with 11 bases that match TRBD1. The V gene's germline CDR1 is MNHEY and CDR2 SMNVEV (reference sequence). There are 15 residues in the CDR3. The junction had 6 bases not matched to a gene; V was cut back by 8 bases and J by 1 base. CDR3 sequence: CASRPGQGAQETQYF. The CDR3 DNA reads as TGTGCCAGCCGCCCTGGACAGGGGGCCCAAGAGACCCAGTACTTC.

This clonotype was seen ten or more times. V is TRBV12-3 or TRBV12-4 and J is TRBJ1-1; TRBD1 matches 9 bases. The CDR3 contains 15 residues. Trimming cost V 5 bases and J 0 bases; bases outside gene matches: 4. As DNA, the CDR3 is TGTGCCAGCAGTGAACGACAGGGGGTGAACACTGAAGCTTTCTTT. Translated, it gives CASSERQGVNTEAFF.

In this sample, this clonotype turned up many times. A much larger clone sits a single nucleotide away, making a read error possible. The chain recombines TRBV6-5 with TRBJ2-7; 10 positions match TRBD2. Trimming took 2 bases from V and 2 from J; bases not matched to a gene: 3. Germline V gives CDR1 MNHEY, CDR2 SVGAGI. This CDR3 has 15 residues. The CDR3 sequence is CASSYGTSVTYEQYF. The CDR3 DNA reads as TGTGCCAGCAGTTACGGGACTAGCGTGACCTACGAGCAGTACTTC.

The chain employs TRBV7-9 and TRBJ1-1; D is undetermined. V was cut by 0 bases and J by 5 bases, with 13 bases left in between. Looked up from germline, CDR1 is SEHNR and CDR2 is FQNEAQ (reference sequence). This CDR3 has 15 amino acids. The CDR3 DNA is TGTGCCAGCAGCTTAGCGTACCGGGGAAGAACTGAAGCTTTCTTT. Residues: CASSLAYRGRTEAFF.

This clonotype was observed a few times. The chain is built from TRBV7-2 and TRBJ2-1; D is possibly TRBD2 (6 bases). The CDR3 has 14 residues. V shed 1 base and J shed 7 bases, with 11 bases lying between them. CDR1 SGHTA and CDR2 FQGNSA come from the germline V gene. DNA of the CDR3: TGTGCCAGCAGCTTAGGGGGAGGATGGAATGAGCAGTTCTTC. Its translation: CASSLGGGWNEQFF.

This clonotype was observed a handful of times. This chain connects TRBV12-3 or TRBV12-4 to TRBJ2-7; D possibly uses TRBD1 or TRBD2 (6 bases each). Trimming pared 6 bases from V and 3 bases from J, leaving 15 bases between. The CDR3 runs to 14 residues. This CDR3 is CASRLGRGHYEQYF. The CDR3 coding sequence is TGTGCCAGCAGGTTGGGCCGGGGGCACTACGAGCAGTACTTC.

The CDR3 spells CASSQSQGRQQYF. CDR3 nucleotide sequence: TGTGCCAGCAGCCAATCACAGGGGAGGCAGCAGTACTTC. The chain has TRBV6-1 and TRBJ2-7; TRBD1 is a possible D gene (7 bases). The ends were cut back, 6 bases at V and 8 bases at J, with 17 bases in the middle. The CDR3 has 13 amino acids. Germline V lookup: CDR1 MNHNS, CDR2 SASEGT.

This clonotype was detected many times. The CDR3 DNA sequence: TGTGCCTGGAGTCGGGGAGAGCGCCACGAGCAGTACTTC. Protein product: CAWSRGERHEQYF. The V call is TRBV30, the J call TRBJ2-7; TRBD2 is a possible D gene (5 bases). Germline-derived CDR1 and CDR2 are GTSNPN and SVGIG (reference sequence). This CDR3 contains 13 residues. The V and J ends lost 2 bases and 5 bases respectively, with 13 bases between them.

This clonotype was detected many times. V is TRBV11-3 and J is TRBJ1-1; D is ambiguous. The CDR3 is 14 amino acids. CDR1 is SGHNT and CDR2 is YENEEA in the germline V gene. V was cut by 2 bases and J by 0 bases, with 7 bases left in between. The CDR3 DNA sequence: TGTGCCAGCAGCTTACAGGAGTTGAACACTGAAGCTTTCTTT. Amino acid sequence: CASSLQELNTEAFF.

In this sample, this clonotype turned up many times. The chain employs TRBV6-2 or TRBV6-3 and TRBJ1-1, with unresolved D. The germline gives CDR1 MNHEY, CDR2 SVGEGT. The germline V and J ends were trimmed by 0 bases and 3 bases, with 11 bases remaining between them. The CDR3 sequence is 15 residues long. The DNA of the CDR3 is TGTGCCAGCAGTTACTCGAATCACGGGGACACTGAAGCTTTCTTT. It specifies CASSYSNHGDTEAFF.

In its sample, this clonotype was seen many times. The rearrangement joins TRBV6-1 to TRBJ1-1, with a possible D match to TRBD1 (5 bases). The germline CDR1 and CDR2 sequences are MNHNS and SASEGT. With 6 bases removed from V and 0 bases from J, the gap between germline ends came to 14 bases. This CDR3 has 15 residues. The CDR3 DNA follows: TGTGCCAGCAGCGAGAGGGGTCAGTTGAACACTGAAGCTTTCTTT. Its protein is CASSERGQLNTEAFF.

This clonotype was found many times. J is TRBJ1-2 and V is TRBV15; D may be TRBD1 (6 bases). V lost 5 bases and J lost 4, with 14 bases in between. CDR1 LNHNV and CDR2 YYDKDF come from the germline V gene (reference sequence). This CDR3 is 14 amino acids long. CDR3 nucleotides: TGTGCCACCAGCGAGGGGATACAGGGCTATGGCTACACCTTC. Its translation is CATSEGIQGYGYTF.

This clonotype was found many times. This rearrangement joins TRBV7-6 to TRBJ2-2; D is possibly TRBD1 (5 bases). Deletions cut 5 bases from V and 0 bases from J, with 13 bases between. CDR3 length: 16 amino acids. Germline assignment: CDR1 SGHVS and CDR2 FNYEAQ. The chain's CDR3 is CASSQSGAANTGELFF. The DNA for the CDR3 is TGTGCCAGCAGCCAAAGTGGGGCAGCGAACACCGGGGAGCTGTTTTTT.

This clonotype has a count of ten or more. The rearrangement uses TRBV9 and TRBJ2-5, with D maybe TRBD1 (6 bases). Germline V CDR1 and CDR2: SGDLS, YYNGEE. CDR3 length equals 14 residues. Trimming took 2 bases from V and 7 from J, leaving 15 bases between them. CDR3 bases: TGTGCCAGCAGCGTGGGACAATGGGATTGGACCCAGTACTTC. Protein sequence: CASSVGQWDWTQYF.

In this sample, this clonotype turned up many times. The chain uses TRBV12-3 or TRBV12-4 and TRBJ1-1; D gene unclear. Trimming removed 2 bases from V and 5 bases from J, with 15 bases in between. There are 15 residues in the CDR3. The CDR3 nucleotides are TGTGCCAGCAGTTTACCGATTCCGTTCGGGACTGAAGCTTTCTTT. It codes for CASSLPIPFGTEAFF.

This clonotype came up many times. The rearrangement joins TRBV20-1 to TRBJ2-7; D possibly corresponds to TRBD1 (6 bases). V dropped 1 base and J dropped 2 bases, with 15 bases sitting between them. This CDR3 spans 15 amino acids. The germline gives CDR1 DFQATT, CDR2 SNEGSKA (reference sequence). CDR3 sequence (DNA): TGCAGTGCTAGAGGGACAGACTTAGCCCCCTACGAGCAGTACTTC. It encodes CSARGTDLAPYEQYF.

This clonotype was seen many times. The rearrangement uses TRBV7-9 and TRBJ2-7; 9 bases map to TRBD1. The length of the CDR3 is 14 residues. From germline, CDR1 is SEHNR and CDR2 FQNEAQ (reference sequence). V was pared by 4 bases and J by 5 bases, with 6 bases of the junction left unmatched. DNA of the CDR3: TGTGCCAGCAGCTCTGGGACAGGGAGCGACGAGCAGTACTTC. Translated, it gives CASSSGTGSDEQYF.